A single T cell receptor (beta chain) is shown here with its context. Its specificity is not known. Trimming pared 0 bases from V and 3 bases from J, leaving 7 bases between. Looked up from germline, CDR1 is SGDLS and CDR2 is YYNGEE. The CDR3 is 13 residues long. RNA transcripts yielded amplified TCR beta CDR3 regions. Carried out on the TCR CDR3, a first-round RT-PCR used the HTBI primer set. Via MiXCR, TCRdb re-called the multiplex PCR reads, giving one row per CDR3 protein. The top ten clones hold around 27% of a sample with 400,000 to 600,000 distinct CDR3 sequences, around 20% of them seen once. The sample originates from a study of T cells in Graves' hyperthyroidism and ophthalmopathy. Study-wide results and limits: Most thyroid clonotypes expanded above 0.001 were also detected in blood.

J is TRBJ2-7 and V is TRBV9, with D hard to call. Input material: blood. The receptor was derived from a young man with Graves' hyperthyroidism. Here the CDR3 reads CASSVVGGYEQYF. Written as DNA, the CDR3 is TGTGCCAGCAGCGTAGTCGGTGGCTACGAGCAGTACTTC.